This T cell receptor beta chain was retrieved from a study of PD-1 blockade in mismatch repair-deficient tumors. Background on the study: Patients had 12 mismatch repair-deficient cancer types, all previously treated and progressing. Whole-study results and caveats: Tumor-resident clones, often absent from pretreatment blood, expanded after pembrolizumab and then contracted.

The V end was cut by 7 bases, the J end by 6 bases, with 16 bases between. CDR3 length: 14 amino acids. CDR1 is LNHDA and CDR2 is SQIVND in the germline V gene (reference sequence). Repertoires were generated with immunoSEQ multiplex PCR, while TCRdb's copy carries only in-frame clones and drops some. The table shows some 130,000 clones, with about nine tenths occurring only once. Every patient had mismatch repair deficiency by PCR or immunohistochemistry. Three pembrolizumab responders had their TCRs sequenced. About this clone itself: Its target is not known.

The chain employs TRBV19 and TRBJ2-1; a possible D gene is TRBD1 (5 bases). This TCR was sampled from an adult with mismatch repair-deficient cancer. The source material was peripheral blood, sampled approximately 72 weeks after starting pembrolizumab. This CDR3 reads CASNQGLSVNEQFF. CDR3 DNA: TGTGCCAGTAATCAGGGTCTATCCGTCAATGAGCAGTTCTTC.